This T cell receptor (beta chain) was identified during a study of T cell repertoires in ileal Crohn's disease. Study as a whole: Operated complications were stricturing disease (about 60%) and penetrating disease (roughly 39%).

Study outcomes and limitations: Compared with non-smokers, active smokers at surgery showed more clonal expansions. Every patient over 26.8% clonality showed endoscopic recurrence.

The table came from immunoSEQ multiplex PCR; TCRdb's copy has only in-frame clones and leaves some out. Among about 2,400 clones listed, approximately 70% were seen once. About this clone: Its antigen is undetermined.

The source of this sequence is an adult with Crohn's disease. Sequencing used ileal tissue.

CDR3 DNA sequence: TGTGCCATCAGTGACGGGGGACAGGCCTCCTACAATGAGCAGTTCTTC. It codes for CAISDGGQASYNEQFF. The chain couples TRBV10-3 to TRBJ2-1; 8 bases fit TRBD1. CDR1 and CDR2 from the germline V gene are ENHRY and SYGVKD. V lost 3 bases and J lost 0; bases outside the gene matches: 4. CDR3 length: 16 residues.